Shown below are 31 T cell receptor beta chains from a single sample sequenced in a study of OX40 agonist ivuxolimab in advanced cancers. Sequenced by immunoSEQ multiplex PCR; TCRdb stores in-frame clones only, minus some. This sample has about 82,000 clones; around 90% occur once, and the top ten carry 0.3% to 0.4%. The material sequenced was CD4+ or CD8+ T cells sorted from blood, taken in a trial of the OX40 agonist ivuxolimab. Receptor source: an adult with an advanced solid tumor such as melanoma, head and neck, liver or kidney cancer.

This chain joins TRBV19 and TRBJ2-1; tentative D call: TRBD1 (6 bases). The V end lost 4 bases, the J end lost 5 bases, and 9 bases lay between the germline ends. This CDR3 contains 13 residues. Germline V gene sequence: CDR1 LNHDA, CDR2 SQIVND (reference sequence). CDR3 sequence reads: CASSTGQHNEQFF. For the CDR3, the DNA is TGTGCCAGTAGTACGGGACAACACAATGAGCAGTTCTTC.

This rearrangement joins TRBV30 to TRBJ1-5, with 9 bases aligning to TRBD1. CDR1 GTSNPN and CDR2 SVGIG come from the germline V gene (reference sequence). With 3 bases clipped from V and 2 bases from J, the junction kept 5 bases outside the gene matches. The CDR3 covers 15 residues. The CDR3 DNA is TGTGCCTGGAGACACAGGACAGGGGGCAATCAGCCCCAGCATTTT. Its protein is CAWRHRTGGNQPQHF.

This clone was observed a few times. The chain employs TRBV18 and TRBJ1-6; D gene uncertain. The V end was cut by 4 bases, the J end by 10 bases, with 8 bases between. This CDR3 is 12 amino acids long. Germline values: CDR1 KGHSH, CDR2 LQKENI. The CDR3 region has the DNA TGTGCCAGCTCACTAGAATCCTCACCCCTCCACTTT. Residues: CASSLESSPLHF.

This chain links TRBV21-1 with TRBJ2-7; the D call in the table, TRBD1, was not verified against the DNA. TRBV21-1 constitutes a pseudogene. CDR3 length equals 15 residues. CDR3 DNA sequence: TGTGCCAGCAGCAAAGTTACCGGACAGTCGTACGAGCAGTACTTC. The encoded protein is CASSKVTGQSYEQYF.

This CDR3 is CASSLGPGTGTVDYGYTF. CDR3 coding DNA: TGCGCCAGCAGCTTGGGACCCGGGACAGGGACAGTCGACTATGGCTACACCTTC. This chain joins TRBV5-1 and TRBJ1-2, with 9 nucleotides matching TRBD1. With V trimmed by 0 bases and J by 3 bases, 12 bases remained unmatched. Looked up from germline, CDR1 is SGHRS and CDR2 is YFSETQ. The CDR3 has 18 residues.

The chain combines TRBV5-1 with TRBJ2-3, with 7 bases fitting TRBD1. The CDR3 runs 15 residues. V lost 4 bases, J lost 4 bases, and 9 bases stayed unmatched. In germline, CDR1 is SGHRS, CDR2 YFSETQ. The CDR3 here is CASSLETGLSDTQYF. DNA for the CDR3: TGCGCCAGCAGCCTAGAGACAGGGCTCTCAGATACGCAGTATTTT.

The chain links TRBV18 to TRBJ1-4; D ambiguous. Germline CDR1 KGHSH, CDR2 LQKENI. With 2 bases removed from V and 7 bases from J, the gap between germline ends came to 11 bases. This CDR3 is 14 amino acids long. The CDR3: CASSPNDSGEKLFF. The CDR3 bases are TGTGCCAGCTCACCAAATGACTCCGGTGAAAAACTGTTTTTT.

CDR3 in DNA: TGTGCCAGCAGCTCAACAGGGGGCGTGGGCACAGATACGCAGTATTTT. It is translated as CASSSTGGVGTDTQYF. The chain links TRBV7-3 to TRBJ2-3; 9 bases align to TRBD1. This CDR3 region has 16 residues. Germline CDR1 and CDR2: SGHTA and FQGTGA. J gave up 1 base and V 4 bases, and 6 bases lay outside the gene matches.

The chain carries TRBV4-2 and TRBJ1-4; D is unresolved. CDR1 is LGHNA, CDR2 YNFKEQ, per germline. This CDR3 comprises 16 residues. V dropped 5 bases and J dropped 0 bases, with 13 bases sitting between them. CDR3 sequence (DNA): TGTGCCAGCAGCTCTGGTATTGCATCAACTAATGAAAAACTGTTTTTT. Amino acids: CASSSGIASTNEKLFF.

CDR3 sequence (DNA): TGTGCCAGCAGCTTACAGACAGCTTCCTATGGCTACACCTTC. Its protein product is CASSLQTASYGYTF. The chain employs TRBV5-6 and TRBJ1-2, with D perhaps TRBD1 (5 bases). Germline assignment: CDR1 SGHDT and CDR2 YYEEEE. This CDR3 has 14 amino acids. Trimming shortened V by 2 bases and J by 4 bases, and 12 bases separated the two germline ends.

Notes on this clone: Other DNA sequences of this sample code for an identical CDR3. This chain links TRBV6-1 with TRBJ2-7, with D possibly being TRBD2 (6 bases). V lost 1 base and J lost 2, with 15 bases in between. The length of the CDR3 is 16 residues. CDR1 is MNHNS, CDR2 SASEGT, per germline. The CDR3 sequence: CASSEGPSASTYEQYF. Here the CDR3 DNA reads TGTGCCAGCAGTGAAGGGCCTAGCGCATCAACCTACGAGCAGTACTTC.

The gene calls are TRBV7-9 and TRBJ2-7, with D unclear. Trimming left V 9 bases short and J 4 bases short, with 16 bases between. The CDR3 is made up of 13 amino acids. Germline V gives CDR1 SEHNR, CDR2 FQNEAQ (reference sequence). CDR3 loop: CASAEKGPYEQYF. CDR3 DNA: TGTGCCAGTGCAGAGAAGGGCCCTTACGAGCAGTACTTC.

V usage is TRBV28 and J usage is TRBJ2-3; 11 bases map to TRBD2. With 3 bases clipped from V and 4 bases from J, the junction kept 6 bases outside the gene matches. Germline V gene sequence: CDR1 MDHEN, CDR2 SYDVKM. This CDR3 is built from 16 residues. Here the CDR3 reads CASSFGASGRPDTQYF. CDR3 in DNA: TGTGCCAGCAGTTTTGGGGCTAGCGGGAGGCCAGATACGCAGTATTTT.

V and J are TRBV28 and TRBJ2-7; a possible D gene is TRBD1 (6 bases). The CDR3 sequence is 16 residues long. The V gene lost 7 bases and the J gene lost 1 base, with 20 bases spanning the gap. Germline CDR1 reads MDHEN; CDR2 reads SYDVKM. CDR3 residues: CASNNFVAGESYEQYF. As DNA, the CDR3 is TGTGCCAGCAACAATTTCGTTGCAGGGGAGTCCTACGAGCAGTACTTC.

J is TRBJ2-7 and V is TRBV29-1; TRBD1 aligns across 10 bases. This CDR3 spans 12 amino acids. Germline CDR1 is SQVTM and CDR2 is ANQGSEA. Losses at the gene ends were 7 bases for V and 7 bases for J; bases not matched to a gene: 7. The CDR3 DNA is TGCAGCGCGACGACAGGGGGCAGGGAGCAGTACTTC. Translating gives CSATTGGREQYF.

The CDR3 sequence: CASGFGLAGYNEQFF. The CDR3, as DNA: TGTGCTAGTGGTTTTGGACTAGCGGGTTACAATGAGCAGTTCTTC. The rearrangement uses TRBV12-5 and TRBJ2-1; 11 bases are shared with TRBD2. This CDR3 comprises 15 residues. Germline V gene lookup returns CDR1 LGHNT and CDR2 FRNRAP. The ends lost 3 bases at V and 4 bases at J; junction bases unmatched: 2.

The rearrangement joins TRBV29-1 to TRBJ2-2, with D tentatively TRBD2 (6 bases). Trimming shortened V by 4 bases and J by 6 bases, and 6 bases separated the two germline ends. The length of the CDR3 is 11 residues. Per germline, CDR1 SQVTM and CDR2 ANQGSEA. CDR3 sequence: CSVGGAGELFF. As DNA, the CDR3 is TGCAGCGTTGGCGGGGCCGGGGAGCTGTTTTTT.

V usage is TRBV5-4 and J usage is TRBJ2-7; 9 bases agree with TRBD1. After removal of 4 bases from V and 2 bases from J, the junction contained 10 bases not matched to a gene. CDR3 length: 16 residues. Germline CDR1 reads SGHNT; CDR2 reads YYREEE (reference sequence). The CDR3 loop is CASSLSGQGNPYEQYF. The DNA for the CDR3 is TGTGCCAGCAGCCTGTCGGGACAGGGAAACCCCTACGAGCAGTACTTC. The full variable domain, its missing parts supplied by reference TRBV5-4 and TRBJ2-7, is ETGVTQSPTHLIKTRGQQVTLRCSSQSGHNTVSWYQQALGQGPQFIFQYYREEENGRGNFPPRFSGLQFPNYSSELNVNALELDDSALYLCASSLSGQGNPYEQYFGPGTRLTVT.

CDR3 coding DNA: TGTTCTTTGACAGGCGACAACTATGGCTACACCTTC. Translation gives CSLTGDNYGYTF. V is TRBV30 and J is TRBJ1-2, with TRBD1 as a possible D gene (6 bases). The CDR3 is 12 residues long. The V gene's germline CDR1 is GTSNPN and CDR2 SVGIG (reference sequence).

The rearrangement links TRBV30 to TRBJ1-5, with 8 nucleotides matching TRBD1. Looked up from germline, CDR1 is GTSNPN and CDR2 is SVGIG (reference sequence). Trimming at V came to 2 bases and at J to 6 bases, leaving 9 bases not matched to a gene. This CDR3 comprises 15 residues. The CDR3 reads CAWSIPGQGGQPQHF. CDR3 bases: TGTGCCTGGAGTATCCCTGGACAGGGAGGTCAGCCCCAGCATTTT.

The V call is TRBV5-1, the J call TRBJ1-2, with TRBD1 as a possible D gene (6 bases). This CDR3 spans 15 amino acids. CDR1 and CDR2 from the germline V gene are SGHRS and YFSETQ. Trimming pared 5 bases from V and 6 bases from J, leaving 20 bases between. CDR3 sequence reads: CASRYLDSPDDGYTF. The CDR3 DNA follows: TGCGCCAGCAGATATTTGGACAGCCCGGATGATGGCTACACCTTC.

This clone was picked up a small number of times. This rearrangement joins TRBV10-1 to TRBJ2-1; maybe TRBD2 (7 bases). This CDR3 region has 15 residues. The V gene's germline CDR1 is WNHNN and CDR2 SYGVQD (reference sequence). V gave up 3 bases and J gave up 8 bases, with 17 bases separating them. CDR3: CASSDDRGGPDEQFF. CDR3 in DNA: TGCGCCAGCAGTGATGATAGGGGGGGGCCGGATGAGCAGTTCTTC.

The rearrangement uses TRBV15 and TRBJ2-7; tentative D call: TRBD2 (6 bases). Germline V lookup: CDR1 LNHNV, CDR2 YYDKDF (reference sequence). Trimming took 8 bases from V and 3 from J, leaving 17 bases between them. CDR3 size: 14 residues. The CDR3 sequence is CATRTGATDYEQYF. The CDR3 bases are TGTGCCACCCGGACGGGAGCCACCGACTACGAGCAGTACTTC.

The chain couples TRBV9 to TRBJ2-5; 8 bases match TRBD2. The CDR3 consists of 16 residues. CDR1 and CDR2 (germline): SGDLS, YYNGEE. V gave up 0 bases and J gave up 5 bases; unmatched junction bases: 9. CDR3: CASSVAVGRGEETQYF. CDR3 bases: TGTGCCAGCAGCGTAGCGGTCGGGAGGGGGGAGGAGACCCAGTACTTC.

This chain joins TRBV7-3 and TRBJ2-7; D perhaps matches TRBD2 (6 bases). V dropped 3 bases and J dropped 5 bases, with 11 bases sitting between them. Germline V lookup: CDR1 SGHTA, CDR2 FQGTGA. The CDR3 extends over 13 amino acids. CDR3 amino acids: CASSLTSSHEQYF. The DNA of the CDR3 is TGTGCCAGCAGCTTGACTAGTAGCCACGAGCAGTACTTC.

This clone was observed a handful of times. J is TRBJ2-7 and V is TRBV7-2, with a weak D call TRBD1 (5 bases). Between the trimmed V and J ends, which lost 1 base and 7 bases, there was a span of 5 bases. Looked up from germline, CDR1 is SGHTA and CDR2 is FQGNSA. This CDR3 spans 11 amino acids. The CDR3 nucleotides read TGTGCCAGCAGCTTAGACAGGGAGCAGTACTTC. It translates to CASSLDREQYF.

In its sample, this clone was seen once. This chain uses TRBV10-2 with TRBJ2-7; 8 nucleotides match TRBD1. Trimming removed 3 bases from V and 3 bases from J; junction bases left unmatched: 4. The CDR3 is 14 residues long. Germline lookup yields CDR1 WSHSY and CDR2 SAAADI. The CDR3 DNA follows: TGCGCCAGCAGTGACAGGGGGCCAAGCTACGAGCAGTACTTC. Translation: CASSDRGPSYEQYF.

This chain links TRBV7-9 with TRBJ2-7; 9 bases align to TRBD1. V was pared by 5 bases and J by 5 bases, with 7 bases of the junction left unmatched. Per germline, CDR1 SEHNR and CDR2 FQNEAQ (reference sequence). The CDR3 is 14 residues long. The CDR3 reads CASSVGQGRHEQYF. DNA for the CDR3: TGTGCCAGCAGCGTGGGACAGGGAAGACACGAGCAGTACTTC.

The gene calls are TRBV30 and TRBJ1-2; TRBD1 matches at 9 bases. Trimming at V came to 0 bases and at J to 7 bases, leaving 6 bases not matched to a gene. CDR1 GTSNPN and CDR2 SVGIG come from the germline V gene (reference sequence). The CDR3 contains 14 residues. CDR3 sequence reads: CAWSVGDRVGGYTF. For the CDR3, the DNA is TGTGCCTGGAGTGTAGGGGACAGGGTCGGTGGCTACACCTTC. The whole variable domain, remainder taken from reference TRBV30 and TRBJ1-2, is SQTIHQWPATLVQPVGSPLSLECTVEGTSNPNLYWYRQAAGRGLQLLFYSVGIGQISSEVPQNLSASRPQDRQFILSSKKLLLSDSGFYLCAWSVGDRVGGYTFGSGTRLTVV.

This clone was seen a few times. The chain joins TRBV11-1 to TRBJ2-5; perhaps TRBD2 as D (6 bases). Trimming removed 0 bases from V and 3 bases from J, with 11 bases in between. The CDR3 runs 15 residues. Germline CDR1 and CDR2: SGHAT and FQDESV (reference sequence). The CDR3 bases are TGTGCCAGCAGCTTAGCTGTCGCGGGGAAAGAGACCCAGTACTTC. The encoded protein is CASSLAVAGKETQYF.

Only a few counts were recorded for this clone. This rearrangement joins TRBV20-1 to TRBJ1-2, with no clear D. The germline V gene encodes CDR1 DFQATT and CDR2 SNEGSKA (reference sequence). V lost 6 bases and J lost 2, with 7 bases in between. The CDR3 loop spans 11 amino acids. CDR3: CSAYMNYGYTF. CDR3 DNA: TGCAGTGCATACATGAACTATGGCTACACCTTC.